Following are 9 T cell receptor beta chains from one sample sequenced in a study of T cell responses to AZD1222 COVID-19 vaccine. This table comes from immunoSEQ multiplex PCR, and its TCRdb copy is limited to in-frame clones, with some not included. The sample records around 150,000 clones, about 90% being singletons. This specimen consisted of peripheral blood, obtained 28 days after the second AZD1222 dose. These receptors originate from an adult who received the AZD1222 COVID-19 vaccine.

The rearrangement joins TRBV4-1 to TRBJ1-1; D uncertain. Trimming took off 0 bases at V and 0 bases at J, with 11 bases between the two ends. The CDR3 extends over 16 amino acids. Germline loops: CDR1 MGHRA, CDR2 YSYEKL. CDR3 in amino acids: CASSQEGVDMNTEAFF. As DNA, the CDR3 is TGCGCCAGCAGCCAAGAAGGAGTAGACATGAACACTGAAGCTTTCTTT.

This chain uses TRBV28 with TRBJ1-5, with 7 bases matching TRBD1. V lost 6 bases to trimming and J lost 7 bases; unmatched junction nucleotides: 15. Per the germline V gene, CDR1 is MDHEN and CDR2 is SYDVKM. The CDR3 has 16 residues. CDR3 sequence (DNA): TGTGCCAGCAGCCTAAAGGGCCACAGGGGTCCACAGCCCCAGCATTTT. It yields the protein CASSLKGHRGPQPQHF. Using reference TRBV28 and TRBJ1-5 for the parts outside the CDR3, the full variable domain is DVKVTQSSRYLVKRTGEKVFLECVQDMDHENMFWYRQDPGLGLRLIYFSYDVKMKEKGDIPEGYSVSREKKERFSLILESASTNQTSMYLCASSLKGHRGPQPQHFGDGTRLSIL.

The chain employs TRBV7-3 and TRBJ2-1; 8 nucleotides align to TRBD2. Unmatched junction bases numbered 7, after V lost 5 bases and J lost 10 bases. CDR3 size: 13 residues. Germline CDR1 reads SGHTA; CDR2 reads FQGTGA. The DNA for the CDR3 is TGTGCCAGCAGCCCCAGCCGGGGGGGCGAGCAGTTCTTC. Its protein product is CASSPSRGGEQFF.

This clone was seen a single time. V gene TRBV7-9 combines with J gene TRBJ2-5, with D unresolved. The CDR3 is 14 residues long. Trimming removed 0 bases from V and 5 bases from J, with 10 bases in between. Per germline, CDR1 SEHNR and CDR2 FQNEAQ (reference sequence). CDR3 nucleotides: TGTGCCAGCAGCTTAGCGGGCGCCAGGGAGACCCAGTACTTC. This codes for CASSLAGARETQYF. Full variable domain (remainder filled in from reference TRBV7-9 and TRBJ2-5): DTGVSQNPRHKITKRGQNVTFRCDPISEHNRLYWYRQTLGQGPEFLTYFQNEAQLEKSRLLSDRFSAERPKGSFSTLEIQRTEQGDSAMYLCASSLAGARETQYFGPGTRLLVL.

The V and J genes are TRBV4-1 and TRBJ2-2; 8 bases match TRBD1. Per the germline V gene, CDR1 is MGHRA and CDR2 is YSYEKL. Trimming at V came to 4 bases and at J to 5 bases, leaving 6 bases not matched to a gene. The length of the CDR3 is 15 residues. The CDR3 protein is CASSPGQGETGELFF. As DNA, the CDR3 is TGCGCCAGCAGCCCAGGACAGGGAGAAACCGGGGAGCTGTTTTTT.

The V and J genes are TRBV19 and TRBJ1-5, with a possible D match to TRBD1 (6 bases). Between the trimmed V and J ends, which lost 10 bases and 3 bases, there was a span of 19 bases. This CDR3 comprises 15 residues. Germline CDR1 LNHDA, CDR2 SQIVND (reference sequence). CDR3 coding DNA: TGTGCCACCGGAGGGGGATATTGGGCCAATCAGCCCCAGCATTTT. Encoded protein: CATGGGYWANQPQHF.

This chain connects TRBV7-9 to TRBJ1-2; D unresolved. CDR1 is SEHNR and CDR2 is FQNEAQ in the germline V gene (reference sequence). Trimming took 3 bases from V and 12 from J, leaving 17 bases between them. This CDR3 is 13 amino acids long. CDR3 sequence (DNA): TGTGCCAGCAGCTTCAGCGGTGCAGACTTAAACACCTTC. Its translation: CASSFSGADLNTF.

The V and J genes are TRBV10-3 and TRBJ2-1; 15 bases map to TRBD2. The CDR3 is 16 amino acids. J gave up 9 bases and V 6 bases, and 9 bases lay outside the gene matches. Germline V gives CDR1 ENHRY, CDR2 SYGVKD. CDR3 bases: TGTGCCATCAGCGAGGGACTAGCGGGAGGTCAGGGTGAGCAGTTCTTC. This sequence encodes CAISEGLAGGQGEQFF.

The CDR3 spells CASILDRDNQPQHF. The CDR3, as DNA: TGTGCCAGCATATTGGACAGGGACAATCAGCCCCAGCATTTT. The chain is built from TRBV27 and TRBJ1-5, with 8 bases fitting TRBD1. V lost 7 bases, J lost 3 bases, and 5 bases stayed unmatched. Germline CDR1 reads MNHEY; CDR2 reads SMNVEV (reference sequence). The CDR3 is made up of 14 amino acids.